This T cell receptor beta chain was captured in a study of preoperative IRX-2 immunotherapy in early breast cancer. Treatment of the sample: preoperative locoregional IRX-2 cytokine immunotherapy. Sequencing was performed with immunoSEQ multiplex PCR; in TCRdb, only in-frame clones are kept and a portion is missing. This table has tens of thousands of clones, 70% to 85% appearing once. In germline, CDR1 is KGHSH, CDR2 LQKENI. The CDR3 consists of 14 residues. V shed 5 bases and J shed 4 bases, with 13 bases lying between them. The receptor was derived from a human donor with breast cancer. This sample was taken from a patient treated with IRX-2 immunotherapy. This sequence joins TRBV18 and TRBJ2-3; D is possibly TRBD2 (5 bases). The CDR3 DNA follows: TGTGCCAGCTCAAAGGACTCCGTCCCAGATACGCAGTATTTT. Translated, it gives CASSKDSVPDTQYF.